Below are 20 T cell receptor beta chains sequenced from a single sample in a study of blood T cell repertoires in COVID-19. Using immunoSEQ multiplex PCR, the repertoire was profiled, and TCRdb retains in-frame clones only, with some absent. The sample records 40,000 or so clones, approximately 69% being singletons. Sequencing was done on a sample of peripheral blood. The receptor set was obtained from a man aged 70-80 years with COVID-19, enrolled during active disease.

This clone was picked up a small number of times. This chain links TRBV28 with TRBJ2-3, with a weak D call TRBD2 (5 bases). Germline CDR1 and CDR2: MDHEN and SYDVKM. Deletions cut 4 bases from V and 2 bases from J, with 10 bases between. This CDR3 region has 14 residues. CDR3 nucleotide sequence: TGTGCCAGCAGTTCCAGCGGAGCCACAGATACGCAGTATTTT. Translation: CASSSSGATDTQYF. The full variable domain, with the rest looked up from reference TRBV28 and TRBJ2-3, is DVKVTQSSRYLVKRTGEKVFLECVQDMDHENMFWYRQDPGLGLRLIYFSYDVKMKEKGDIPEGYSVSREKKERFSLILESASTNQTSMYLCASSSSGATDTQYFGPGTRLTVL.

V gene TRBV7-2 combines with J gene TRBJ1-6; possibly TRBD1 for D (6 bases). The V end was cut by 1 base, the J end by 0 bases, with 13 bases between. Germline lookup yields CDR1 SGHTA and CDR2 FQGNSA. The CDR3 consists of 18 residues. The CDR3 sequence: CASSLVVRGSSYNSPLHF. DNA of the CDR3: TGTGCCAGCAGCTTAGTGGTCAGGGGAAGCTCCTATAATTCACCCCTCCACTTT.

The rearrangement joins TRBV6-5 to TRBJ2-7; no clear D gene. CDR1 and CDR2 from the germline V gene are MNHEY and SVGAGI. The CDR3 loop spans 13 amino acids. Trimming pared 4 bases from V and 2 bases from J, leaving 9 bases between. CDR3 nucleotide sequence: TGTGCCAGCAGTTTGGGCAAAGCCTACGAGCAGTACTTC. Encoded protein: CASSLGKAYEQYF.

For the CDR3, the DNA is TGTGCCAGCAGCTTAGAACTAGCGGCAGATACGCAGTATTTT. Protein product: CASSLELAADTQYF. J is TRBJ2-3 and V is TRBV11-1, with 8 bases aligning to TRBD2. J was trimmed by 4 bases and V by 1 base; bases with no gene match: 1. Looked up from germline, CDR1 is SGHAT and CDR2 is FQDESV (reference sequence). This CDR3 has 14 amino acids.

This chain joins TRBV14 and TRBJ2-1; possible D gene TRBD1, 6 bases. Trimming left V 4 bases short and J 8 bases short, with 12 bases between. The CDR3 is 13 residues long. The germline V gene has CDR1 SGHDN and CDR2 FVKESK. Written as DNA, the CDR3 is TGTGCCAGCAGCCCACAGGGTGTCGATGAGCAGTTCTTC. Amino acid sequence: CASSPQGVDEQFF.

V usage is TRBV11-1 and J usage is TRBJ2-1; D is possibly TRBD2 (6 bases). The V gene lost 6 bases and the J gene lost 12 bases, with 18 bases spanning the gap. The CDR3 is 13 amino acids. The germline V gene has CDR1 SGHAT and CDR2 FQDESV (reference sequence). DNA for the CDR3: TGTGCCAGCAGTCCCGTTAGGGCGGGAACGCAGTTCTTC. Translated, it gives CASSPVRAGTQFF.

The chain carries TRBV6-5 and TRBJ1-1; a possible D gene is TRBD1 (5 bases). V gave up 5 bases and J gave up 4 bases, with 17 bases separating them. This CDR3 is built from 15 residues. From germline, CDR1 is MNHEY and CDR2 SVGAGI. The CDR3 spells CASSSFGALGTEAFF. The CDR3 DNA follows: TGTGCCAGCAGTAGTTTTGGGGCTCTGGGCACTGAAGCTTTCTTT.

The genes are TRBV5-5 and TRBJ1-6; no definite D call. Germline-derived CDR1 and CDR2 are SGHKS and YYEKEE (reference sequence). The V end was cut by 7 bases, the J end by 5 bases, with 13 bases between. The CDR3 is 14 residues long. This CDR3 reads CASARAWNNSPLHF. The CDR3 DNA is TGTGCCAGCGCGCGGGCATGGAATAATTCACCCCTCCACTTT. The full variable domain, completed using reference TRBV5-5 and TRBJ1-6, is DAGVTQSPTHLIKTRGQQVTLRCSPISGHKSVSWYQQVLGQGPQFIFQYYEKEERGRGNFPDRFSARQFPNYSSELNVNALLLGDSALYLCASARAWNNSPLHFGNGTRLTVT.

The CDR3, as DNA: TGTGCCAGCAGCGCGGCTAGCCGTTCCTACGAGCAGTACTTC. Its protein product is CASSAASRSYEQYF. The chain links TRBV3-1 (or the pseudogene TRBV3-2) to TRBJ2-7; D perhaps matches TRBD2 (5 bases). Germline loops: CDR1 LGHDT, CDR2 YNNKEL (reference sequence). The V end was cut by 5 bases, the J end by 1 base, with 12 bases between. The CDR3 totals 14 residues.

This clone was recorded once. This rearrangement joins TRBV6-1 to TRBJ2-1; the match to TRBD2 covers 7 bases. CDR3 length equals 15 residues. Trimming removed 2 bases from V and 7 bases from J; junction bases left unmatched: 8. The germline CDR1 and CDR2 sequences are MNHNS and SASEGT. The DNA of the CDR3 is TGTGCCAGCAGTGAATATGGCGGGGGACGGAATGAGCAGTTCTTC. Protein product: CASSEYGGGRNEQFF.

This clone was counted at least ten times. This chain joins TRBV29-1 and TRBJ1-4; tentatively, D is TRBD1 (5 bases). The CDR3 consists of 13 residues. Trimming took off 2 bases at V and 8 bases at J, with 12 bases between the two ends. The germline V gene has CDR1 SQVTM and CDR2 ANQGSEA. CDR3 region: CSVESGGDEKLFF. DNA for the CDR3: TGCAGCGTTGAATCGGGGGGTGACGAAAAACTGTTTTTT.

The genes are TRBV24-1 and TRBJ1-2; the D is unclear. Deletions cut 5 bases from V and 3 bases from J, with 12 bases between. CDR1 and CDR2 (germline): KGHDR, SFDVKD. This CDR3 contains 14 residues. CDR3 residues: CATSGDDSYYGYTF. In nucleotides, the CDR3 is TGTGCCACCAGTGGCGATGACTCGTACTATGGCTACACCTTC.

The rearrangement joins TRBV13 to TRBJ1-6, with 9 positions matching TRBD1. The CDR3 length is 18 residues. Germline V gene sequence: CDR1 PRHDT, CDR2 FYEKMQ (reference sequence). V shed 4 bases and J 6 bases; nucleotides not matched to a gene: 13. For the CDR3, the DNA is TGTGCCAGCAGCTCCCCGGGACAGGGCCAGGGGATTAATTCACCCCTCCACTTT. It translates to CASSSPGQGQGINSPLHF.

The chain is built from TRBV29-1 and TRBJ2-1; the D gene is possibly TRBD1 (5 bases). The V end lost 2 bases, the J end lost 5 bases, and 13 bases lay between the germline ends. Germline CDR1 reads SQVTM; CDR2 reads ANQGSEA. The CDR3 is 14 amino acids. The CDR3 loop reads CSVELIVGHNEQFF. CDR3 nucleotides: TGCAGCGTTGAACTGATAGTGGGGCACAATGAGCAGTTCTTC.

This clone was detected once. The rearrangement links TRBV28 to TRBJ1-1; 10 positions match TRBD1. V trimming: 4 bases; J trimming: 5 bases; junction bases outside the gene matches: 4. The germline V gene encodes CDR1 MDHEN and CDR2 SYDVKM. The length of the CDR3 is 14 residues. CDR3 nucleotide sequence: TGTGCCAGCAGTTGGACAGGGGGTGAAACTGAAGCTTTCTTT. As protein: CASSWTGGETEAFF.

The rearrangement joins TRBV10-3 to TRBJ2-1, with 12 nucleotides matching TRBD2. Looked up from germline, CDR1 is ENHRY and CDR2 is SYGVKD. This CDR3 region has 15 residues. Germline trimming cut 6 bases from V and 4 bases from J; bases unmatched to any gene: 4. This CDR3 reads CAISGTSGPYNEQFF. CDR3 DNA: TGTGCCATCAGCGGGACTAGCGGGCCATACAATGAGCAGTTCTTC.

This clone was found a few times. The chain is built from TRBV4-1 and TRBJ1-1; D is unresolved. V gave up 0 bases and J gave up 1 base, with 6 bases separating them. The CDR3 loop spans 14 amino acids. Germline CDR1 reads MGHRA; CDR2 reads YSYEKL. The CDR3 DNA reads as TGCGCCAGCAGCCAAGATCGGGGGAACACTGAAGCTTTCTTT. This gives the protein CASSQDRGNTEAFF.

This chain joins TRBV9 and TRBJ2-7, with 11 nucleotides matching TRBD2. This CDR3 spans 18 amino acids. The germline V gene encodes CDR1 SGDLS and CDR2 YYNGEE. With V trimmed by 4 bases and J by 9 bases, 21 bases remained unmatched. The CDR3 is CASSPRQQTSGVAHGQYF. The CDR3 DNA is TGTGCCAGCAGCCCCCGACAACAGACTAGCGGGGTTGCTCACGGGCAGTACTTC.

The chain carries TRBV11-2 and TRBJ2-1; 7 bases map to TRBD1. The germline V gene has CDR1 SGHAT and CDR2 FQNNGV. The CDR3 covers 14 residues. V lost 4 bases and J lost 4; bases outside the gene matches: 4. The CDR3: CASSYGRGYNEQFF. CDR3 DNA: TGTGCCAGCAGCTACGGCAGGGGGTACAATGAGCAGTTCTTC.

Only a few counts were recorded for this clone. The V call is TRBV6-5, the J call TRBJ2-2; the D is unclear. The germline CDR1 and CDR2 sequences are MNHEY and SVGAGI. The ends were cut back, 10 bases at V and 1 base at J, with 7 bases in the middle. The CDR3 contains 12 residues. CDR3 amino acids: CATTWNTGELFF. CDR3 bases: TGTGCCACCACATGGAACACCGGGGAGCTGTTTTTT.